These T cell receptor beta chains were read from a single sample in a study of Ad26.COV2.S vaccination and SARS-CoV-2 variants. Data came from immunoSEQ multiplex PCR; TCRdb stores just in-frame clones and leaves some out. The profile shows approximately 480,000 clones, 87% of them singletons. The sample was peripheral blood, taken in a trial of Ad26.COV2.S vaccine versus placebo. Receptors originate from a person aged 18 to 59 who received the Ad26.COV2.S COVID-19 vaccine or a placebo. CDR3s include the opening cysteine and the closing phenylalanine or tryptophan. The D gene is left open where the match is weak. Where a row states a size, it is once, few, many or the class of an expanded clone; other rows omit it.

clone_size	d_call	v_call	j_call	cdr3_aa	cdr3_nt
-	TRBD1	TRBV25-1	TRBJ2-7	CASSGWTGTGQYF	TGTGCCAGCAGCGGCTGGACAGGTACGGGGCAGTACTTC
-	-	TRBV10-3	TRBJ2-7	CASTGRSSYEQYF	TGTGCCTCCACAGGGAGGAGCTCCTACGAGCAGTACTTC
-	TRBD1	TRBV28	TRBJ1-1	CASRRDRENTEAFF	TGTGCCAGCAGAAGGGACAGGGAGAACACTGAAGCTTTCTTT
-	TRBD1	TRBV4-3	TRBJ1-6	CASSQGDRNSPLHF	TGCGCCAGCAGCCAAGGGGACAGAAATTCACCCCTCCACTTT
-	-	TRBV28	TRBJ1-6	CASSLSTGPISPLHF	TGTGCCAGCAGTTTAAGTACCGGCCCCATTTCACCCCTCCACTTT
-	TRBD1	TRBV6-5	TRBJ2-7	CASSDRGGLTYEQYF	TGTGCCAGCAGCGACCGAGGGGGCTTGACCTACGAGCAGTACTTC
-	TRBD2	TRBV7-3	TRBJ2-1	CASSAIGTSGSNEQFF	TGTGCCAGCAGCGCAATTGGGACTAGCGGGAGTAATGAGCAGTTCTTC
-	-	TRBV29-1	TRBJ1-2	CSVETGVDYGYTF	TGCAGCGTAGAAACCGGGGTCGACTATGGCTACACCTTC
-	TRBD2	TRBV28	TRBJ2-7	CASSLELAGAGEQYF	TGTGCCAGCAGTTTAGAGCTAGCGGGTGCGGGGGAGCAGTACTTC
-	-	TRBV6-2/TRBV6-3	TRBJ2-1	CASSFGASLEQFF	TGTGCCAGCAGTTTTGGAGCCTCCCTGGAGCAGTTCTTC
-	-	TRBV7-2	TRBJ2-3	CASSSATDTQYF	TGTGCCAGCAGCTCGGCCACCGATACGCAGTATTTT
-	-	TRBV13	TRBJ2-7	CASSLGAPGKEQYF	TGTGCCAGCAGCTTAGGGGCCCCGGGGAAGGAGCAGTACTTC
-	TRBD1	TRBV7-2	TRBJ1-2	CASSLMGQGRAGYTF	TGTGCCAGCAGCTTAATGGGACAGGGGAGAGCTGGCTACACCTTC
-	-	TRBV28	TRBJ1-2	CASSLVGPGYGYTF	TGTGCCAGCAGTTTAGTGGGGCCGGGCTATGGCTACACCTTC
-	TRBD1	TRBV28	TRBJ1-6	CASSLSATGAANSPLHF	TGTGCCAGCAGTTTATCAGCGACAGGGGCAGCCAATTCACCCCTCCACTTT
-	-	TRBV9	TRBJ1-1	CASSVGISYTEAFF	TGTGCCAGCAGCGTAGGAATCTCCTACACTGAAGCTTTCTTT
few	-	TRBV28	TRBJ1-5	CASSLLGQPQHF	TGTGCCAGCAGTTTATTGGGTCAGCCCCAGCATTTT
-	-	TRBV28	TRBJ1-1	CASRIQLSTEAFF	TGTGCCAGCAGGATACAATTGAGCACTGAAGCTTTCTTT
-	-	TRBV6-6	TRBJ2-7	CASIPSIGFSSYEQYF	TGTGCCAGCATTCCTTCCATTGGATTTAGCTCCTACGAGCAGTACTTC
-	-	TRBV6-6	TRBJ1-4	CASSYSTERKLFF	TGTGCCAGCAGTTACTCGACAGAACGAAAACTGTTTTTT
-	TRBD2	TRBV7-8	TRBJ2-1	CASSLYRGRYNEQFF	TGTGCCAGCAGCTTATACCGCGGGAGATACAATGAGCAGTTCTTC
-	-	TRBV9	TRBJ2-7	CASSVGRGRGSYEQYF	TGTGCCAGCAGCGTAGGCCGCGGCAGGGGTTCCTACGAGCAGTACTTC
-	TRBD1	TRBV28	TRBJ1-4	CASRDTGVEKLFF	TGTGCCAGCAGAGACACAGGGGTTGAAAAACTGTTTTTT
-	-	TRBV28	TRBJ2-2	CASSLYSSGAANTGELFF	TGTGCCAGCAGCCTCTACTCCTCCGGGGCGGCGAACACCGGGGAGCTGTTTTTT
-	-	TRBV7-2	TRBJ1-1	CASSSTPGNTEAFF	TGTGCCAGCAGCTCGACACCCGGGAACACTGAAGCTTTCTTT
-	-	TRBV19	TRBJ1-2	CASTADLFAGYGYTF	TGTGCCAGTACCGCGGACCTTTTTGCGGGCTATGGCTACACCTTC
-	-	TRBV15	TRBJ2-5	CATSRGNSGQETQYF	TGTGCCACCAGCAGAGGCAATAGCGGTCAAGAGACCCAGTACTTC
-	TRBD1	TRBV5-1	TRBJ2-1	CASSLATGTYNEQFF	TGCGCCAGCAGCTTGGCGACAGGGACCTACAATGAGCAGTTCTTC
-	-	TRBV18	TRBJ1-4	CASSSSGAAGEKLFF	TGTGCCAGCTCATCGTCAGGGGCTGCGGGTGAAAAACTGTTTTTT
-	TRBD2	TRBV19	TRBJ2-7	CASSNPTRGSSYEQYF	TGTGCCAGTAGTAACCCCACCCGCGGGAGCTCCTACGAGCAGTACTTC
few	TRBD1	TRBV30	TRBJ1-6	CAWTLGDSNSPLHF	TGTGCCTGGACCTTAGGGGACAGTAATTCACCCCTCCACTTT
-	-	TRBV24-1	TRBJ2-3	CATSDRGGVDTQYF	TGTGCCACCAGTGATCGAGGGGGAGTAGATACGCAGTATTTT
-	-	TRBV9	TRBJ2-3	CASSVGGSRQSTDTQYF	TGTGCCAGCAGCGTAGGGGGTTCAAGGCAGAGCACAGATACGCAGTATTTT
-	TRBD2	TRBV11-2	TRBJ2-1	CASSVAGGQANEQFF	TGTGCCAGCAGCGTAGCGGGAGGTCAAGCGAATGAGCAGTTCTTC
once	-	TRBV30	TRBJ2-1	CAWSSAPTEQFF	TGTGCCTGGAGCTCCGCCCCCACTGAGCAGTTCTTC
once	-	TRBV27	TRBJ2-7	CAASRAGPYEQYF	TGTGCCGCCAGCCGGGCAGGACCCTACGAGCAGTACTTC
once	-	TRBV19	TRBJ2-5	CASSPTGGGGETQYF	TGTGCCAGTAGCCCCACTGGCGGAGGGGGGGAGACCCAGTACTTC
-	-	TRBV29-1	TRBJ2-5	CSVGGGGGETQYF	TGCAGCGTCGGAGGGGGGGGTGGAGAGACCCAGTACTTC
-	TRBD1	TRBV9	TRBJ2-3	CASSFSPGGAYTDTQYF	TGTGCCAGCAGCTTCTCCCCAGGGGGCGCCTACACAGATACGCAGTATTTT
once	-	TRBV24-1	TRBJ2-5	CATSDPGREGRQETQYF	TGTGCCACCAGTGACCCGGGCAGGGAAGGAAGGCAAGAGACCCAGTACTTC
once	-	TRBV28	TRBJ2-1	CASSPGGSSYNEQFF	TGTGCCAGCAGTCCTGGGGGGAGCTCCTACAATGAGCAGTTCTTC
-	-	TRBV29-1	TRBJ2-1	CSVEGAPLVSEQFF	TGCAGCGTTGAAGGGGCGCCACTAGTAAGTGAGCAGTTCTTC
once	-	TRBV11-2	TRBJ1-1	CASSLVGAAAEAFF	TGTGCCAGCAGCTTAGTAGGGGCGGCCGCCGAAGCTTTCTTT
-	-	TRBV30	TRBJ1-6	CAWSIGSSYNSPLHF	TGTGCCTGGAGTATAGGAAGCTCCTATAATTCACCCCTCCACTTT
once	-	TRBV9	TRBJ2-3	CASSVGGGDTQYF	TGTGCCAGCAGCGTAGGCGGTGGAGATACGCAGTATTTT
-	TRBD1	TRBV28	TRBJ1-3	CASSLFGTVSGNTIYF	TGTGCCAGCAGTTTATTCGGGACAGTCTCTGGAAACACCATATATTTT
once	TRBD2	TRBV11-3	TRBJ2-7	CASSLGGLATEQYF	TGTGCCAGCAGCTTAGGCGGACTAGCTACCGAGCAGTACTTC
once	-	TRBV7-9	TRBJ2-7	CASSLRTDPYEQYF	TGTGCCAGCAGCTTAAGGACGGATCCCTACGAGCAGTACTTC
-	-	TRBV27	TRBJ1-5	CASSLTGLWPQHF	TGTGCCAGCAGTTTGACGGGCCTCTGGCCCCAGCATTTT
-	TRBD1	TRBV5-5	TRBJ1-3	CASSLEGQAFSGNTIYF	TGTGCCAGCAGCTTGGAGGGACAGGCCTTCTCTGGAAACACCATATATTTT
-	TRBD1	TRBV2	TRBJ1-6	CASRYDRGGDSPLHF	TGTGCCAGCAGATATGACAGGGGAGGGGATTCACCCCTCCACTTT
once	-	TRBV3-1/TRBV3-2	TRBJ2-3	CASSQLGTQYF	TGTGCCAGCAGCCAGTTGGGTACGCAGTATTTT
-	-	TRBV11-2	TRBJ1-4	CASSLTEKLFF	TGTGCCAGCAGCTTGACAGAGAAACTGTTTTTT
-	-	TRBV6-2/TRBV6-3	TRBJ2-1	CASSPISRQADEQFF	TGTGCCAGCAGCCCTATTTCCAGACAGGCCGATGAGCAGTTCTTC
few	-	TRBV28	TRBJ2-4	CASSPGGRRSLAKNIQYF	TGTGCCAGCAGTCCCGGGGGGCGACGGTCCCTAGCCAAAAACATTCAGTACTTC
-	-	TRBV12-3/TRBV12-4	TRBJ2-4	CASSFGKDIQYF	TGTGCCAGCAGTTTTGGGAAAGACATTCAGTACTTC
-	-	TRBV5-8	TRBJ2-3	CASSLAGGPGTDTQYF	TGTGCCAGCAGCTTGGCTGGCGGACCCGGCACAGATACGCAGTATTTT
-	-	TRBV20-1	TRBJ2-2	CSASLVGLTGELFF	TGCAGTGCTAGTTTGGTGGGTTTGACCGGGGAGCTGTTTTTT
-	TRBD1	TRBV4-2	TRBJ1-1	CASSQGAGGISTEAFF	TGTGCCAGCAGCCAAGGAGCAGGGGGGATAAGCACTGAAGCTTTCTTT